A single sample gave rise to the 13 T cell receptor beta chains below, sequenced in a study of T cell responses to AZD1222 COVID-19 vaccine. Measured with immunoSEQ multiplex PCR; TCRdb has only the in-frame clones, and not every one. The sample shows tens of thousands of clones, around 91% of them seen only once. Material: peripheral blood, obtained on day 0 of MenACWY control vaccination. These receptors all come from an adult in good health.

This chain joins TRBV28 and TRBJ2-7; D may be TRBD2 (6 bases). This CDR3 spans 15 amino acids. Per the germline V gene, CDR1 is MDHEN and CDR2 is SYDVKM. V was trimmed by 5 bases and J by 0 bases, leaving 14 bases between them. This chain's CDR3 is CASSVRDFNSYEQYF. CDR3 bases: TGTGCCAGCAGTGTCCGGGACTTCAACTCCTACGAGCAGTACTTC.

This clone occurred a few times. V and J are TRBV6-5 and TRBJ1-1; possible D gene TRBD1, 5 bases. Germline CDR1 reads MNHEY; CDR2 reads SVGAGI. Between the trimmed V and J ends, which lost 6 bases and 10 bases, there was a span of 21 bases. The CDR3 covers 14 residues. CDR3 nucleotides: TGTGCCAGCAGAGATACAACCCCCGCGGGGGGAGCTTTCTTT. Its translation is CASRDTTPAGGAFF.

The chain couples TRBV28 to TRBJ2-5, with 8 bases fitting TRBD2. Germline loops: CDR1 MDHEN, CDR2 SYDVKM. The CDR3 runs 14 residues. Unmatched junction bases numbered 6, after V lost 7 bases and J lost 2 bases. The chain's CDR3 is CASTLGGRQETQYF. The CDR3 DNA sequence: TGTGCCAGCACCCTGGGCGGGAGGCAAGAGACCCAGTACTTC.

The V and J genes are TRBV19 and TRBJ1-1; the match to TRBD1 covers 8 bases. Looked up from germline, CDR1 is LNHDA and CDR2 is SQIVND (reference sequence). Losses at the gene ends were 7 bases for V and 4 bases for J; bases not matched to a gene: 8. This CDR3 spans 14 amino acids. In DNA form, the CDR3 reads TGTGCCAGTACTCCTCAGGGGGCGCGCACTGAAGCTTTCTTT. It specifies CASTPQGARTEAFF.

The V and J genes are TRBV6-5 and TRBJ1-3; 8 positions match TRBD1. Germline V CDR1 and CDR2: MNHEY, SVGAGI. Trimming cost V 6 bases and J 4 bases; bases outside gene matches: 8. The CDR3 covers 15 residues. CDR3 residues: CASRDPTGDGNTIYF. Written as DNA, the CDR3 is TGTGCCAGCAGAGACCCGACAGGGGACGGAAACACCATATATTTT.

The chain is built from TRBV28 and TRBJ1-2; maybe TRBD1 (6 bases). This CDR3 has 15 residues. The V and J ends lost 6 bases and 4 bases respectively, with 18 bases between them. The V gene's germline CDR1 is MDHEN and CDR2 SYDVKM. CDR3 amino acids: CASRDPGGLGYGYTF. DNA of the CDR3: TGTGCCAGCAGAGACCCGGGGGGGCTAGGCTATGGCTACACCTTC.

This chain links TRBV15 with TRBJ2-3; D gene uncertain. Germline V gives CDR1 LNHNV, CDR2 YYDKDF (reference sequence). The germline V and J ends were trimmed by 2 bases and 2 bases, with 8 bases remaining between them. This CDR3 spans 14 amino acids. DNA of the CDR3: TGTGCCACCAGCAGACAAAAATCCACAGATACGCAGTATTTT. Translating it yields CATSRQKSTDTQYF.

The chain couples TRBV5-1 to TRBJ2-2, with 8 bases identical to TRBD1. The germline V gene has CDR1 SGHRS and CDR2 YFSETQ. V was pared by 2 bases and J by 4 bases, with 4 bases of the junction left unmatched. The CDR3 sequence is 15 residues long. CDR3 sequence (DNA): TGCGCCAGCAGCTTTGACAGGGGATTCACCGGGGAGCTGTTTTTT. Its translation is CASSFDRGFTGELFF. Full variable domain (rest looked up from reference TRBV5-1 and TRBJ2-2): KAGVTQTPRYLIKTRGQQVTLSCSPISGHRSVSWYQQTPGQGLQFLFEYFSETQRNKGNFPGRFSGRQFSNSRSEMNVSTLELGDSALYLCASSFDRGFTGELFFGEGSRLTVL.

The rearrangement links TRBV28 to TRBJ1-1; D is undetermined. This CDR3 has 13 amino acids. Germline CDR1 is MDHEN and CDR2 is SYDVKM. V was shortened by 6 bases and J by 8 bases, with 16 bases between the two germline ends. CDR3 DNA sequence: TGTGCCAGCAGGTCGTCCGCGGCAGTAGAAGCTTTCTTT. It codes for CASRSSAAVEAFF.

The CDR3 sequence is CASGAGTSRNTGELFF. The CDR3, as DNA: TGCGCCAGCGGCGCCGGGACTAGCAGGAACACCGGGGAGCTGTTTTTT. The genes are TRBV5-1 and TRBJ2-2; 9 bases align to TRBD2. This CDR3 spans 16 amino acids. V dropped 7 bases and J dropped 1; count of bases not matched to a gene: 8. The V gene's germline CDR1 is SGHRS and CDR2 YFSETQ.

The CDR3 region is CASKGGVAGELEQFF. Here the CDR3 DNA reads TGTGCCAGCAAAGGAGGGGTAGCGGGAGAACTTGAGCAGTTCTTC. V usage is TRBV2 and J usage is TRBJ2-1; 9 nucleotides match TRBD2. V lost 7 bases to trimming and J lost 9 bases; unmatched junction nucleotides: 13. Per germline, CDR1 SNHLY and CDR2 FYNNEI. The CDR3 is 15 amino acids.

This sequence joins TRBV10-2 and TRBJ1-5; D gene unclear. CDR1 and CDR2 (germline): WSHSY, SAAADI. This CDR3 spans 12 amino acids. The ends were cut back, 0 bases at V and 12 bases at J, with 9 bases in the middle. This CDR3 reads CASSESSSGQHF. The CDR3, as DNA: TGCGCCAGCAGTGAGTCCAGTTCGGGCCAGCATTTT.

The genes are TRBV10-2 and TRBJ2-7, with 8 bases fitting TRBD2. The CDR3 is 16 amino acids. Germline-derived CDR1 and CDR2 are WSHSY and SAAADI. V was pared by 3 bases and J by 5 bases, with 12 bases of the junction left unmatched. In nucleotides, the CDR3 is TGCGCCAGCAGTGACAGCGGCAGCGGGGGCCTTAACGAGCAGTACTTC. It specifies CASSDSGSGGLNEQYF.